The 17 T cell receptor beta chains given below trace back to one sample, sequenced in a study of shared clonotypes between healthy human individuals. Some clones are missing from TCRdb's copy, which holds only in-frame ones; the method was immunoSEQ multiplex PCR. The repertoire consists of some 240,000 clones, with over 50% occurring once and the leading ten covering 11%. Sequencing input: memory CD4+ T cells sorted from blood. Subset defined: CD45RA-negative fraction. The receptors were gathered from a man aged 25-45 years in good health.

The J gene is TRBJ2-7, the V gene TRBV11-2; a possible D gene is TRBD2 (6 bases). Germline V lookup: CDR1 SGHAT, CDR2 FQNNGV. The CDR3 covers 14 residues. The V end lost 1 base, the J end lost 3 bases, and 10 bases lay between the germline ends. This chain's CDR3 is CASSLAAEGYEQYF. DNA for the CDR3: TGTGCCAGCAGCTTAGCAGCGGAGGGCTACGAGCAGTACTTC.

V and J are TRBV18 and TRBJ1-2; TRBD1 might be the D (6 bases). V was pared by 1 base and J by 3 bases, with 12 bases between. Germline-derived CDR1 and CDR2 are KGHSH and LQKENI. CDR3 size: 15 residues. Here the CDR3 DNA reads TGTGCCAGCTCACCACTCCCAGGGGAGGACTATGGCTACACCTTC. Its protein product is CASSPLPGEDYGYTF.

This chain uses TRBV18 with TRBJ2-5; possibly TRBD2 for D (5 bases). CDR3 length equals 16 residues. V was cut by 6 bases and J by 0 bases, with 17 bases left in between. Germline CDR1 and CDR2: KGHSH and LQKENI. The CDR3 DNA is TGTGCCAGCTCTCCAATAAGCGGTAGAAACCAAGAGACCCAGTACTTC. This encodes CASSPISGRNQETQYF.

This chain links TRBV28 with TRBJ1-3, with 7 bases aligning to TRBD1. The CDR3 is 14 residues long. CDR1 is MDHEN, CDR2 SYDVKM, per germline. The V segment lost 6 bases and the J segment 2 bases; nucleotides outside the gene matches: 4. Written as DNA, the CDR3 is TGTGCCAGCAGCTCGACAGGGACTGGAAACACCATATATTTT. Translated: CASSSTGTGNTIYF. Supplemented by reference TRBV28 and TRBJ1-3, the full variable domain reads DVKVTQSSRYLVKRTGEKVFLECVQDMDHENMFWYRQDPGLGLRLIYFSYDVKMKEKGDIPEGYSVSREKKERFSLILESASTNQTSMYLCASSSTGTGNTIYFGEGSWLTVV.

The gene calls are TRBV23-1 and TRBJ2-7; the D gene is possibly TRBD2 (5 bases). TRBV23-1 is flagged as an ORF with uncertain function. This CDR3 contains 14 residues. Trimming stripped 11 bases from V and 3 bases from J, with 20 bases between. The CDR3, as DNA: TGCGCCCGAGGCCGGGATGGATGTATCTACGAGCAGTACTTC. It translates to CARGRDGCIYEQYF.

CDR3 sequence reads: CASSFAGQGGEKLFF. CDR3 in DNA: TGTGCCAGCAGCTTCGCGGGGCAGGGAGGTGAAAAACTGTTTTTT. The chain joins TRBV5-6 to TRBJ1-4, with a possible D match to TRBD1 (5 bases). Germline lookup yields CDR1 SGHDT and CDR2 YYEEEE. Deletions cut 2 bases from V and 7 bases from J, with 15 bases between. The CDR3 has 15 residues.

The chain uses TRBV30 and TRBJ1-3; D remains ambiguous. Trimming removed 3 bases at V and 1 base at J, with 22 bases between. This CDR3 comprises 18 residues. Germline CDR1 is GTSNPN and CDR2 is SVGIG (reference sequence). The CDR3 loop reads CAWRSLLVGRLSGNTIYF. The CDR3 DNA sequence: TGTGCCTGGAGGTCCCTTTTAGTTGGACGGCTTTCTGGAAACACCATATATTTT.

The chain is built from TRBV5-1 and TRBJ1-4; tentatively, D is TRBD1 (5 bases). This CDR3 contains 14 residues. The V end lost 1 base, the J end lost 7 bases, and 11 bases lay between the germline ends. Germline CDR1 is SGHRS and CDR2 is YFSETQ. The CDR3 region is CASSLQGVGEKLFF. CDR3 nucleotides: TGCGCCAGCAGCTTGCAGGGAGTCGGTGAAAAACTGTTTTTT.

This clone was seen more than once but under ten times. V gene TRBV9 combines with J gene TRBJ2-4, with TRBD1 matching 9 bases. CDR1 is SGDLS, CDR2 YYNGEE, per germline. With V trimmed by 3 bases and J by 9 bases, 7 bases remained unmatched. This CDR3 comprises 14 residues. The CDR3 here is CASSEGQGDGIQYF. CDR3 coding DNA: TGTGCCAGCAGCGAGGGACAGGGCGACGGCATTCAGTACTTC. Together with reference TRBV9 and TRBJ2-4, the CDR3 gives the full variable domain: DSGVTQTPKHLITATGQRVTLRCSPRSGDLSVYWYQQSLDQGLQFLIQYYNGEERAKGNILERFSAQQFPDLHSELNLSSLELGDSALYFCASSEGQGDGIQYFGAGTRLSVL.

V and J are TRBV6-5 and TRBJ2-3; D uncertain. The germline V and J ends were trimmed by 6 bases and 2 bases, with 12 bases remaining between them. Germline V gene lookup returns CDR1 MNHEY and CDR2 SVGAGI. The CDR3 has 14 amino acids. The DNA of the CDR3 is TGTGCCAGCAGCACAACCCCCTACACAGATACGCAGTATTTT. This encodes CASSTTPYTDTQYF.

A word on this clone: The germline gene is not matched at one end of the junction; a read error may be the cause. This sequence joins TRBV14 and TRBJ2-6, with no clear D. The V gene's germline CDR1 is SGHDN and CDR2 FVKESK. There are 16 residues in the CDR3. DNA of the CDR3: TGTACCAGCAGCCAACCCGAATACTCTGGGGCCAACGTCCTGACTTTC. It yields the protein CTSSQPEYSGANVLTF. Looking up the rest from reference TRBV14 and TRBJ2-6 gives the full variable domain: EAGVTQFPSHSVIEKGQTVTLRCDPISGHDNLYWYRRVMGKEIKFLLHFVKESKQDESGMPNNRFLAERTGGTYSTLKVQPAELEDSGVYFCTSSQPEYSGANVLTFGAGSRLTVL.

The chain combines TRBV13 with TRBJ2-5; a weak D match, TRBD2 (5 bases). Germline V gene data show CDR1 as PRHDT and CDR2 as FYEKMQ (reference sequence). CDR3 size: 13 residues. The V and J ends lost 3 bases and 4 bases respectively, with 9 bases between them. The CDR3 bases are TGTGCCAGCAGCTTCCGGGGAACAGAGACCCAGTACTTC. Translation gives CASSFRGTETQYF.

The sample holds one count of this clone. V and J are TRBV7-8 and TRBJ2-7, with 7 bases aligning to TRBD1. CDR3 length: 14 amino acids. Per germline, CDR1 SGHVS and CDR2 FQNEAQ. The ends lost 5 bases at V and 2 bases at J; junction bases unmatched: 6. CDR3 sequence: CASSLARGTYEQYF. For the CDR3, the DNA is TGTGCCAGCAGCCTCGCCAGGGGGACCTACGAGCAGTACTTC.

The V call is TRBV14, the J call TRBJ1-3; tentative D call: TRBD1 (5 bases). CDR3 size: 13 residues. The ends were cut back, 4 bases at V and 5 bases at J, with 9 bases in the middle. Germline loops: CDR1 SGHDN, CDR2 FVKESK. The CDR3 DNA reads as TGTGCCAGCAGCCCTTCAGGGAGAAACACCATATATTTT. It yields the protein CASSPSGRNTIYF.

J is TRBJ2-1 and V is TRBV5-1; 7 nucleotides match TRBD2. The V segment lost 0 bases and the J segment 8 bases; nucleotides outside the gene matches: 14. The CDR3 loop spans 17 amino acids. Germline lookup yields CDR1 SGHRS and CDR2 YFSETQ. CDR3 nucleotide sequence: TGCGCCAGCAGCTTGGAGCCGGGGGACGGACTAGGGGATGAGCAGTTCTTC. As protein: CASSLEPGDGLGDEQFF.

The V call is TRBV27, the J call TRBJ1-5; D is unclear. Germline values: CDR1 MNHEY, CDR2 SMNVEV (reference sequence). V was trimmed by 5 bases and J by 6 bases, leaving 14 bases between them. CDR3 length equals 14 residues. This chain's CDR3 is CASSLSFGVQPQHF. The CDR3 DNA is TGTGCCAGCAGTCTTTCGTTCGGGGTTCAGCCCCAGCATTTT.

The table lists this clone with a count of one. Here the CDR3 DNA reads TGTGCCAGCAGCCCAACCTCCGGCCCCTACAATGAGCAGTTCTTC. Its translation is CASSPTSGPYNEQFF. The genes are TRBV11-2 and TRBJ2-1; D gene ambiguous. The germline V gene encodes CDR1 SGHAT and CDR2 FQNNGV. Between the trimmed V and J ends, which lost 5 bases and 2 bases, there was a span of 13 bases. CDR3 length: 15 residues.